This TCR beta chain was identified during a study of Graves' ophthalmopathy and Graves' hyperthyroidism. The V end was cut by 2 bases, the J end by 8 bases, with 16 bases between. This CDR3 region has 16 residues. RNA transcripts served as template for amplifying TCR beta CDR3 sequences. First-round RT-PCR used HTBI primers; second-round multiplex PCR followed. TCRdb ran MiXCR on the multiplex PCR reads and lists one entry per CDR3 protein. Seen here are hundreds of thousands of distinct CDR3 sequences, 20% to 25% observed once, and the top ten hold around 7%. Many counts were recorded for this clonotype. Its antigen is unknown. Whole-study results and caveats: The study's model predicted ophthalmopathy progression at over 55% sensitivity and 72.22% specificity. Most expanded clonotypes in thyroid above 0.001 frequency also showed up in blood.

Sample: peripheral blood. The clonotype was recovered from a woman aged 18-29 years with stable Graves' hyperthyroidism. Some clones in this sample may be carry-over from other donors' samples. This chain connects TRBV12-3 or TRBV12-4 to TRBJ1-6; D unclear. The CDR3 DNA reads as TGTGCCAGCAGTTTACCAAATGTCAAGAGGGATTCACCCCTCCACTTT. This gives the protein CASSLPNVKRDSPLHF.